Listed below are T cell receptor beta chains from one sample, sequenced in a study of OX40 agonist ivuxolimab in advanced cancers. This table comes from immunoSEQ multiplex PCR, and its TCRdb copy is limited to in-frame clones, with some not included. The sample yields some 49,000 clones, approximately 91% seen once. Sequenced material: CD4+ or CD8+ T cells sorted from blood, taken in a trial of the OX40 agonist ivuxolimab. These receptors were taken from an adult with an advanced solid tumor such as melanoma, head and neck, liver or kidney cancer. Each CDR3 is given with its conserved first and last residue. A D gene is named only where the DNA matches it firmly. Clone size is given for some rows only: seen once, a few or many times, or a class if the clone is expanded.

V gene	clone size	J gene	D gene	CDR3 protein	CDR3 DNA
TRBV7-9	NA	TRBJ1-6	NA	CASSLDGAGNNSPLHF	TGTGCCAGCAGCTTAGATGGGGCAGGGAATAATTCACCCCTCCACTTT
TRBV30	NA	TRBJ2-5	NA	CAWMGNHQETQYF	TGTGCCTGGATGGGGAACCACCAAGAGACCCAGTACTTC
TRBV18	NA	TRBJ1-1	TRBD1	CASSPLGQGDTEAFF	TGTGCCAGCTCACCCCTCGGACAGGGGGACACTGAAGCTTTCTTT
TRBV11-1	NA	TRBJ1-1	TRBD1	CASSLQGAMNTEAFF	TGTGCCAGCAGCTTACAGGGGGCGATGAACACTGAAGCTTTCTTT
TRBV20-1	once	TRBJ2-7	NA	CSADESRIWDF	TGCAGTGCTGACGAATCTAGAATATGGGACTTC
TRBV7-8	few	TRBJ2-3	NA	CASGVNTDTQYF	TGTGCCAGTGGGGTCAACACAGATACGCAGTATTTT
TRBV11-3	NA	TRBJ2-3	NA	CASSSPPSGKDTQYF	TGTGCCAGCAGCTCCCCCCCCTCCGGGAAGGATACGCAGTATTTT
TRBV7-9	NA	TRBJ2-1	TRBD2	CASSLLAGNEQFF	TGTGCCAGCAGCTTACTAGCGGGGAATGAGCAGTTCTTC
TRBV28	NA	TRBJ1-2	TRBD1	CASRHRGPGYTF	TGTGCCAGCAGACACAGGGGGCCGGGCTACACCTTC
TRBV7-2	once	TRBJ1-4	NA	CASSPGTLATNEKLFF	TGTGCCAGCAGCCCCGGGACACTTGCAACTAATGAAAAACTGTTTTTT
TRBV5-1	NA	TRBJ2-7	NA	CASSPGTGPYEQYF	TGCGCCAGCAGCCCAGGCACAGGGCCCTACGAGCAGTACTTC
TRBV14	NA	TRBJ1-3	NA	CASGGQGAGNTIYF	TGTGCCAGTGGGGGACAAGGTGCTGGAAACACCATATATTTT
TRBV5-1	NA	TRBJ2-1	NA	CASSLSRAAYNEQFF	TGCGCCAGCAGCCTATCAAGGGCGGCCTACAATGAGCAGTTCTTC
TRBV5-1	NA	TRBJ1-3	TRBD1	CASRLTGGGNTIYF	TGCGCCAGCAGGCTAACAGGGGGCGGGAACACCATATATTTT
TRBV7-3	NA	TRBJ2-3	TRBD1	CASSMTGAGTQYF	TGTGCCAGCAGCATGACAGGGGCGGGTACGCAGTATTTT
TRBV19	NA	TRBJ1-1	TRBD1	CATTGQGATEAFF	TGTGCCACCACGGGACAGGGGGCAACTGAAGCTTTCTTT
TRBV11-1	NA	TRBJ1-1	NA	CASSLEPQGGNTEAFF	TGTGCCAGCAGCTTAGAGCCACAGGGTGGGAACACTGAAGCTTTCTTT
TRBV19	NA	TRBJ2-2	NA	CASSPAGYTGELFF	TGTGCCAGTAGCCCGGCGGGGTACACCGGGGAGCTGTTTTTT
TRBV6-5	NA	TRBJ2-5	NA	CASSYSDNWKETQYF	TGTGCCAGCAGTTACTCGGACAACTGGAAAGAGACCCAGTACTTC
TRBV23-1	NA	TRBJ2-7	NA	CASSQSNPDTRYEQYF	TGCGCCAGCAGTCAGTCAAACCCCGACACTCGATACGAGCAGTACTTC
TRBV5-6	once	TRBJ2-3	NA	CASSLVGVSTDTQYF	TGTGCCAGCAGCTTGGTTGGCGTCTCCACAGATACGCAGTATTTT
TRBV2	NA	TRBJ2-7	NA	CASSEAAGSYEQYF	TGTGCCAGCAGTGAAGCGGCCGGGTCCTACGAGCAGTACTTC
TRBV5-5	NA	TRBJ2-7	TRBD1	CASSWGTVLIYEQYF	TGTGCCAGCAGCTGGGGGACAGTGCTTATCTACGAGCAGTACTTC
TRBV19	few	TRBJ2-7	NA	CASSSGNPYEQYF	TGTGCCAGTAGTAGCGGGAACCCCTACGAGCAGTACTTC
TRBV4-3	NA	TRBJ2-1	TRBD2	CASSLGGGANNEQFF	TGCGCCAGCAGCCTAGGCGGGGGGGCCAACAATGAGCAGTTCTTC
TRBV6-5	few	TRBJ1-6	NA	CASSGVGVRSPLHF	TGTGCCAGCAGTGGGGTAGGGGTTAGGTCACCCCTCCACTTT
TRBV4-1	NA	TRBJ2-7	NA	CASSQVGLLDEQYF	TGCGCCAGCAGCCAAGTGGGGCTATTGGACGAGCAGTACTTC
TRBV7-9	NA	TRBJ2-1	TRBD2	CASSPSPWTSGRANNEQFF	TGTGCCAGCAGCCCTAGTCCGTGGACTAGCGGGAGGGCCAACAATGAGCAGTTCTTC
TRBV5-1	NA	TRBJ1-4	NA	CASSLGRGDENEKLFF	TGCGCCAGCAGCTTGGGCCGAGGGGACGAAAATGAAAAACTGTTTTTT
TRBV7-2	NA	TRBJ1-6	NA	CASSLNPDFSYSPLHF	TGTGCCAGCAGCTTAAACCCCGATTTTAGTTATTCACCCCTCCACTTT
TRBV5-4	NA	TRBJ1-3	NA	CASSLAGGSGNTIYF	TGTGCCAGCAGCTTGGCGGGGGGATCTGGAAACACCATATATTTT
TRBV4-1	few	TRBJ1-1	NA	CASSQDGGNLNTEAFF	TGCGCCAGCAGCCAAGATGGGGGCAATCTGAACACTGAAGCTTTCTTT
TRBV28	NA	TRBJ1-4	TRBD1	CASSFGQGVEKLFF	TGTGCCAGCAGTTTTGGACAGGGGGTTGAAAAACTGTTTTTT
TRBV7-2	NA	TRBJ2-1	NA	CASSSHYEQFF	TGTGCCAGCAGCTCCCATTATGAGCAGTTCTTC
TRBV28	once	TRBJ1-6	NA	CASSLSTTSYNSPLHF	TGTGCCAGCAGTTTATCGACAACCTCCTATAATTCACCCCTCCACTTT